Many counts were recorded for the clone carrying this T cell receptor beta chain. TCRdb redid the clone calls on the PCR reads using MiXCR. Counted here are 30,000 to 35,000 clones, 17% occurring once; the ten biggest clones make up 6.5% to 8.5%. This CDR3 is built from 15 residues. Trimming stripped 6 bases from V and 0 bases from J, with 12 bases between. The germline V gene has CDR1 MDHEN and CDR2 SYDVKM. No treatment of any kind had been given to any patient before thyroid surgery. The data were obtained in a study of metastatic and nonmetastatic thyroid tumors. The receptor was derived from a female donor with papillary thyroid cancer or a benign thyroid nodule (not recorded which). Some clones in this sample may be carry-over from other donors' samples. The specimen sequenced was blood. The chain combines TRBV28 with TRBJ2-1; the D gene is possibly TRBD1 (6 bases). CDR3 loop: CASRLRGSSYNEQFF. Written as DNA, the CDR3 is TGTGCCAGCAGGCTAAGGGGGAGCTCCTACAATGAGCAGTTCTTC.